These 17 T cell receptor beta chains came from one sample sequenced in a study of response to subunit inactivated influenza vaccine. One entry per CDR3 protein results from TCRdb running MiXCR on the RT-PCR reads. The repertoire holds about half a million distinct CDR3 sequences, with over 25% as singletons. Sequencing was performed on CD4+ T cells sorted from PBMCs, taken about 5 days after vaccination. The origin of the receptors is a man aged 45-65 years who received an inactivated influenza vaccine.

The genes are TRBV5-1 and TRBJ2-2; the D is unclear. The ends were cut back, 8 bases at V and 1 base at J, with 9 bases in the middle. CDR3 length: 13 amino acids. CDR1 and CDR2 (germline): SGHRS, YFSETQ. The CDR3 here is CARVDWNTGELFF. The CDR3, as DNA: TGCGCCAGGGTAGACTGGAACACCGGGGAGCTGTTTTTT.

This clonotype was seen a few times. The chain joins TRBV3-1 to TRBJ2-1; 7 bases are shared with TRBD1. CDR1 is LGHDT and CDR2 is YNNKEL in the germline V gene (reference sequence). The CDR3 has 17 amino acids. Trimming took 4 bases from V and 1 from J; bases not matched to a gene: 10. DNA for the CDR3: TGTGCCAGCAGCCCTCCGACAGGGCCAGTATCCTACAATGAGCAGTTCTTC. Translated, it gives CASSPPTGPVSYNEQFF.

The V call is TRBV25-1, the J call TRBJ2-7, with D perhaps matching TRBD2 (6 bases). The CDR3 has 15 residues. The V end lost 4 bases, the J end lost 7 bases, and 20 bases lay between the germline ends. Germline assignment: CDR1 MGHDK and CDR2 SYGVNS. The DNA of the CDR3 is TGTGCCAGCAGTGTCTCCGGGACTCCTAAGGTTGAGCAGTACTTC. It yields the protein CASSVSGTPKVEQYF.

V is TRBV20-1 and J is TRBJ2-7, with 16 bases aligning to TRBD2. Germline-derived CDR1 and CDR2 are DFQATT and SNEGSKA (reference sequence). This CDR3 region has 16 residues. V gave up 2 bases and J gave up 6 bases; unmatched junction bases: 7. The CDR3 nucleotides are TGCAGTGCTAGAACCGGGACTAGCGGGGGGGTCCGCGAGCAGTACTTC. This sequence encodes CSARTGTSGGVREQYF.

This chain joins TRBV15 and TRBJ1-5; a possible D gene is TRBD1 (5 bases). Germline V CDR1 and CDR2: LNHNV, YYDKDF (reference sequence). The V end lost 3 bases, the J end lost 6 bases, and 9 bases lay between the germline ends. CDR3 size: 13 residues. CDR3: CATSRYDSQPQHF. CDR3 DNA: TGTGCCACCAGCAGGTATGACAGTCAGCCCCAGCATTTT.

The chain links TRBV7-2 to TRBJ2-1; 14 bases agree with TRBD2. The CDR3 extends over 14 amino acids. The V segment lost 7 bases and the J segment 12 bases; nucleotides outside the gene matches: 8. Per germline, CDR1 SGHTA and CDR2 FQGNSA. CDR3 region: CASMPGLAGAGQFF. The CDR3 DNA reads TGTGCCAGCATGCCGGGACTAGCGGGGGCGGGGCAGTTCTTC.

This clonotype was detected only a few times. The V call is TRBV10-3, the J call TRBJ2-7, with a possible D match to TRBD2 (6 bases). Per the germline V gene, CDR1 is ENHRY and CDR2 is SYGVKD. The CDR3 totals 15 residues. V dropped 4 bases and J dropped 1 base, with 14 bases sitting between them. Here the CDR3 DNA reads TGTGCCATCAGTGGCGGGACGGTGACGTCCTACGAGCAGTACTTC. This translates into CAISGGTVTSYEQYF.

There are a few counts of this clonotype. V usage is TRBV5-1 and J usage is TRBJ2-1; TRBD2 agrees at 9 bases. The V and J ends lost 3 bases and 7 bases, in that order; junction bases with no gene match: 5. The CDR3 has 14 residues. The germline gives CDR1 SGHRS, CDR2 YFSETQ. The CDR3 nucleotides are TGCGCCAGCAGCTCGAGCGGGGGGCCTAATGAGCAGTTCTTC. Translation gives CASSSSGGPNEQFF.

V usage is TRBV5-1 and J usage is TRBJ2-5; D is undetermined. This CDR3 has 15 residues. Trimming removed 0 bases from V and 1 base from J, with 10 bases in between. From germline, CDR1 is SGHRS and CDR2 YFSETQ. CDR3 DNA sequence: TGCGCCAGCAGCTTGGTATCCCCAACCCAAGAGACCCAGTACTTC. This translates into CASSLVSPTQETQYF.

This clonotype turned up a few times. The chain is built from TRBV29-1 and TRBJ1-2; D unclear. V lost 7 bases to trimming and J lost 8 bases, with 14 bases between them. The germline CDR1 and CDR2 sequences are SQVTM and ANQGSEA. The CDR3 length is 11 residues. CDR3 sequence reads: CSATGPSGYTF. CDR3 sequence (DNA): TGCAGCGCCACGGGCCCTAGCGGCTACACCTTC.

This chain uses TRBV19 with TRBJ2-7, with 8 nucleotides matching TRBD2. The CDR3 is made up of 15 amino acids. J was trimmed by 2 bases and V by 6 bases; bases with no gene match: 9. The germline V gene encodes CDR1 LNHDA and CDR2 SQIVND (reference sequence). This CDR3 reads CASRFGSGEAYEQYF. DNA for the CDR3: TGTGCCAGTAGATTCGGTAGCGGGGAGGCCTACGAGCAGTACTTC.

This clonotype was found a few times. The V call is TRBV14, the J call TRBJ2-3, with 9 nucleotides matching TRBD2. The CDR3 covers 15 residues. V shed 4 bases, J shed 9 bases, and the junction held 11 bases outside the gene matches. Per germline, CDR1 SGHDN and CDR2 FVKESK. The CDR3 sequence is CASSLSGRTHGTQYF. The DNA for the CDR3 is TGTGCCAGCAGCCTGAGCGGGAGGACCCACGGGACGCAGTATTTT.

V and J are TRBV18 and TRBJ2-7; D possibly matches TRBD1 or TRBD2 (5 bases each). The length of the CDR3 is 14 residues. Germline CDR1 KGHSH, CDR2 LQKENI. The V gene lost 3 bases and the J gene lost 3 bases, with 12 bases spanning the gap. CDR3 sequence reads: CASSPVGRDYEQYF. DNA of the CDR3: TGTGCCAGCTCACCGGTGGGACGAGACTACGAGCAGTACTTC.

This clonotype was counted a few times. This chain joins TRBV12-3 or TRBV12-4 and TRBJ2-4; 8 bases map to TRBD1. V lost 4 bases, J lost 2 bases, and 10 bases stayed unmatched. This CDR3 contains 17 residues. The CDR3 here is CASSSLPGQGPKNIQYF. The CDR3, as DNA: TGTGCCAGCAGTTCCCTTCCTGGACAGGGCCCCAAAAACATTCAGTACTTC.

This clonotype turned up a few times. This sequence joins TRBV7-2 and TRBJ2-3, with no clear D. CDR3 length: 15 residues. The V end lost 1 base, the J end lost 6 bases, and 14 bases lay between the germline ends. CDR1 SGHTA and CDR2 FQGNSA come from the germline V gene. The CDR3 bases are TGTGCCAGCAGCTTAGGGGGTCCCAGCTCCGATACGCAGTATTTT. The encoded protein is CASSLGGPSSDTQYF.

Many counts were recorded for this clonotype. The chain employs TRBV20-1 and TRBJ2-1; 13 nucleotides align to TRBD2. The CDR3 contains 14 residues. After removal of 5 bases from V and 8 bases from J, the junction contained 6 bases not matched to a gene. Looked up from germline, CDR1 is DFQATT and CDR2 is SNEGSKA (reference sequence). As DNA, the CDR3 is TGCAGTGCTCTACTAGCGGGAGGGGTTGATGAGCAGTTCTTC. Encoded protein: CSALLAGGVDEQFF.

V gene TRBV5-6 combines with J gene TRBJ1-2, with 11 positions matching TRBD1. CDR3 length equals 17 residues. CDR1 SGHDT and CDR2 YYEEEE come from the germline V gene. The V and J ends lost 2 bases and 0 bases, in that order; junction bases with no gene match: 6. This CDR3 reads CASSFFGQGASNYGYTF. CDR3 nucleotide sequence: TGTGCCAGCAGCTTCTTCGGACAGGGGGCGTCTAACTATGGCTACACCTTC. Full variable domain (outside the CDR3, taken from reference TRBV5-6 and TRBJ1-2): DAGVTQSPTHLIKTRGQQVTLRCSPKSGHDTVSWYQQALGQGPQFIFQYYEEEERQRGNFPDRFSGHQFPNYSSELNVNALLLGDSALYLCASSFFGQGASNYGYTFGSGTRLTVV.